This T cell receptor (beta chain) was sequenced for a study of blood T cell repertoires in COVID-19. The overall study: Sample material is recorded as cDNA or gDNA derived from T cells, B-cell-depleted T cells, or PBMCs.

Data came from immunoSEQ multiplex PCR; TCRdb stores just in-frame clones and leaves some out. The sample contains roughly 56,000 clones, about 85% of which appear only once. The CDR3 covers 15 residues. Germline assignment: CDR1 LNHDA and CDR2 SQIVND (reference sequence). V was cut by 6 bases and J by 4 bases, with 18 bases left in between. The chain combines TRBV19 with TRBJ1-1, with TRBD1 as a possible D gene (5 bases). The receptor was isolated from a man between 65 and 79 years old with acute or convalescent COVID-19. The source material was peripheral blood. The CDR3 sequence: CASSPGLLVGTEAFF. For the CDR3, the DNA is TGTGCCAGTAGCCCGGGACTCCTTGTGGGCACTGAAGCTTTCTTT.